The following is a TCR beta chain sequence with its context. The target antigen is unknown. Generation of cDNA took place in eight separate reactions per sample. Addition of UMIs with a 6-nucleotide sample barcode was achieved by template switching. TCRdb reprocessed the 5' RACE reads and keeps a single row for each CDR3 protein, giving no DNA. The sample totals about 380,000 distinct CDR3 sequences. In germline, CDR1 is LNHDA, CDR2 SQIVND (reference sequence). This CDR3 region has 13 residues. The data originate from a study of monozygotic twins with inflammatory bowel disease. Broader study findings: The co-twins with IBD showed lower TCRbeta diversity (inverse Simpson) than their healthy siblings. Support for any single strong IBD-associated signal or clonotype was not found.

The sample taken for sequencing was blood. The rearrangement uses TRBV19 and TRBJ2-7. The sequence was obtained from a human donor with ulcerative colitis or Crohn's disease, or a healthy co-twin of an affected twin (not recorded which). CDR3 protein: CASRRDTTYEQYF.